This T cell receptor (beta chain) was found in a study of blood T cell repertoires in COVID-19. V gave up 9 bases and J gave up 5 bases, with 18 bases separating them. Germline V gene data show CDR1 as MNHEY and CDR2 as SMNVEV (reference sequence). The length of the CDR3 is 14 residues. Per the original data handling: The assay estimated nucleated cells by amplifying reference gene primers. Only in-frame clones appear in the TCRdb table, and some are missing; sequencing was by immunoSEQ multiplex PCR. V, J and clone size are taken as reported in that table, and D and trimming were inferred from the DNA itself. The data contain about 180,000 clones, 70% to 90% of them seen just once; the ten biggest clones take up over 2.5%.

The sequence was collected from a man between 60 and 75 years old with acute or convalescent COVID-19. Sequencing used peripheral blood. The chain has TRBV27 and TRBJ2-3, with D tentatively TRBD2 (6 bases). CDR3 protein: CASKPGLSGDTQYF. In DNA, the CDR3 is TGTGCCAGTAAACCGGGACTCAGCGGAGATACGCAGTATTTT.